This paragraph reports one T cell receptor (beta chain). This sample was included in a study of beta chain features in type 1 diabetes. The entirety of the isolated RNA underwent reverse transcription, so expressed TCRB transcripts were sequenced. Only in-frame clones appear in the TCRdb table, and some are missing; sequencing was by immunoSEQ multiplex PCR. The sample has 450,000 to 600,000 clones; 30% are singletons. The CDR3 covers 15 residues. The germline V and J ends were trimmed by 1 base and 4 bases, with 11 bases remaining between them. Per germline, CDR1 SEHNR and CDR2 FQNEAQ (reference sequence).

The sequence came from a man younger than 35 in good health. The rearrangement joins TRBV7-9 to TRBJ1-5, with D perhaps TRBD1 (6 bases). Sequenced: naive CD4+ T cells from blood. The DNA of the CDR3 is TGTGCCAGCAGCTTAGAGACAGGAGCTAATCAGCCCCAGCATTTT. Protein sequence: CASSLETGANQPQHF.